The TCR beta chain described here comes from a study of T-cell memory formation after mild COVID-19. One entry per CDR3 protein results from TCRdb running MiXCR on the 5' RACE reads. In the table there are 400,000 to 550,000 distinct CDR3 sequences, about 23% of which are singletons. This clonotype was observed a handful of times. No antigen is known for it. Findings and caveats of the study: A balance of CD4 and CD8 characterized clones contracting day 15 to 85, whereas later expanders leaned CD4+.

With 3 bases removed from V and 0 bases from J, the gap between germline ends came to 5 bases. The CDR3 sequence is 13 residues long. This clonotype originated in an adult woman who had mild COVID-19 (a few samples of this study predate the infection). Cell type and time point are not known. The rearrangement joins TRBV12-3 or TRBV12-4 to TRBJ2-5; D unresolved. Sequenced: PBMCs or a T cell subset sorted from them (not recorded which). CDR3 loop: CASSFPYQETQYF. The CDR3, as DNA: TGTGCCAGCAGTTTTCCGTACCAAGAGACCCAGTACTTC.